This TCR beta chain was retrieved from a study of blood T cells in healthy people across ages. In this sample, this clonotype turned up a few times. The antigen is unknown. Using a J-beta primer mix together with a sample-barcoded 5' primer, a second PCR was run for 7 to 11 cycles. TCRdb re-analysed the 5' RACE reads in MiXCR, keeping a single row per CDR3 protein. Among about 670,000 distinct CDR3 sequences listed, 52% were seen once. Points from the study as a whole: Diversity was estimated from one million T cells, and these estimates were considered underestimates.

Researchers report isolating at least 6 million PBMCs per sample. Per individual sample, total RNA of at least 6 micrograms was extracted. The TCR was taken from a woman aged 80 or over in good health. Sample: blood.

The CDR3 DNA follows: TGCGCCAGCAGCTTGGACGGTTCATCCTATCAGCAGTACTTC. Translation: CASSLDGSSYQQYF. The chain has TRBV5-1 and TRBJ2-5; D gene unclear. The CDR3 contains 14 residues. Germline CDR1 is SGHRS and CDR2 is YFSETQ. Trimming left V 0 bases short and J 11 bases short, with 17 bases between.